This T cell receptor beta chain was sequenced for a study of shared T cell receptors in the human thymus. Libraries were prepared by immunoSEQ multiplex PCR; TCRdb keeps only in-frame clonotypes and omits some of them. The profile shows some 400,000 clones, 95% of them singletons. With 2 bases clipped from V and 6 bases from J, the junction kept 11 bases outside the gene matches. Germline CDR1 reads MDHEN; CDR2 reads SYDVKM. CDR3 length: 17 amino acids. The rearrangement uses TRBV28 and TRBJ2-1, with 9 bases fitting TRBD2. Source material: thymocytes. The TCR comes from a human donor. The CDR3 DNA sequence: TGTGCCAGCAGTTTAGAGGGCGGGAGGGCCAAGTGCAATGAGCAGTTCTTC. Amino acid sequence: CASSLEGGRAKCNEQFF.